Listed below are T cell receptor beta chains from one sample, sequenced in a study of shared clonotypes between healthy human individuals. Assay used: immunoSEQ multiplex PCR; TCRdb lists only in-frame clones, some missing. The sample contains 780,000 or so clones, approximately 77% of which appear only once. Sequenced: memory CD4+ T cells sorted from blood. Receptors were obtained from a woman in her thirties in good health. Each CDR3 is given with its conserved first and last residue. Fields, in order: V gene, clone size, J gene, CDR3 protein. Clone sizes are given selectively: once, few, many, or a class where the clone is expanded.

TRBV21-1,few,TRBJ2-5,CASSKGQQETQYF
TRBV6-1,once,TRBJ1-1,CASSVRGLNTEAFF
TRBV18,NA,TRBJ1-5,CASSQLPVVGNQPQHF
TRBV29-1,NA,TRBJ1-2,CSVESIANYGYTF
TRBV6-5,NA,TRBJ2-5,CASSSRKETQYF
TRBV11-3,NA,TRBJ2-2,CASSDDWAGELFF
TRBV29-1,NA,TRBJ2-1,CSVLGERYNEQFF
TRBV7-9,NA,TRBJ2-2,CASSLSGTGELFF
TRBV30,NA,TRBJ1-6,CAWAQGYSPLHF
TRBV9,NA,TRBJ2-3,CASSVGTSVRADTQYF
TRBV19,few,TRBJ1-2,CASSINQGDGYTF
TRBV12-5,NA,TRBJ2-1,CASGLGQPYNEQFF
TRBV28,NA,TRBJ1-2,CASSPPAVSGYTF
TRBV2,few,TRBJ2-3,CASRRGASSGGTDTQYF
TRBV5-4,few,TRBJ2-5,CASSWTDRGETQYF
TRBV7-9,NA,TRBJ1-6,CASSSRQGNSPLHF
TRBV29-1,NA,TRBJ2-5,CSVDQGRGRETQYF
TRBV28,NA,TRBJ1-1,CASSPSWGGTEAFF
TRBV28,NA,TRBJ2-5,CATSPGQGTIYQETQYF
TRBV2,NA,TRBJ1-1,CASSVEGLNTEAFF
TRBV15,NA,TRBJ2-5,CATSLPLAGVETQYF
TRBV10-3,once,TRBJ1-3,CAISERGNGNTIYF
TRBV28,NA,TRBJ2-5,CASSLGGQGGETQYF
TRBV27,few,TRBJ1-2,CASSFRDRGYGYTF